This T cell receptor beta chain was sequenced during a study of CD8+CD57+ T cells in acquired aplastic anemia. A note on this clonotype: The antigen is undetermined.

Patients included in sequencing had previously demonstrated CD8+CD57+ cell expansion by flow cytometry. Template material for TCR beta VDJ and CDR3 profiling consisted of genomic DNA. Via MiXCR, TCRdb re-called the reads, giving one row per CDR3 protein. The sample has about 160,000 distinct CDR3 sequences; about 48% are singletons. Germline CDR1 reads LNHDA; CDR2 reads SQIVND (reference sequence). V lost 3 bases to trimming and J lost 10 bases; unmatched junction nucleotides: 7. The CDR3 has 15 amino acids. Whole-study findings and limits: Significant differences in CD8+ Simpson's diversity were not observed between patients and controls. Found in both controls and patients were 25 to 35 CD8+ CDR3 sequences.

Sequencing input: sorted CD4+, CD8+, or CD8+CD57+ T cells (not recorded which) from PBMCs. V usage is TRBV19 and J usage is TRBJ1-6, with 9 bases fitting TRBD1. The source of this sequence is a human donor with aplastic anemia. The DNA of the CDR3 is TGTGCCAGTAGTATGGGACAGGGACTTCACTCACCCCTCCACTTT. This sequence encodes CASSMGQGLHSPLHF.